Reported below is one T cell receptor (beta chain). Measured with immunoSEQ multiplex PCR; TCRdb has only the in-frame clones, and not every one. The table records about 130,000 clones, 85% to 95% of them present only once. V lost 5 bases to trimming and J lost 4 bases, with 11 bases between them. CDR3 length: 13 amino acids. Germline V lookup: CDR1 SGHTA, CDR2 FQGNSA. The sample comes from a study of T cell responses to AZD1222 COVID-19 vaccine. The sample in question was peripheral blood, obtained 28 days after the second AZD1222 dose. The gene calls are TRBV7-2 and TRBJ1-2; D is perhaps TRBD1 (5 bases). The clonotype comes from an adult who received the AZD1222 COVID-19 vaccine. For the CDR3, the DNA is TGTGCCAGCAGCCCTGGTAGGGGCTATGGCTACACCTTC. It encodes CASSPGRGYGYTF.